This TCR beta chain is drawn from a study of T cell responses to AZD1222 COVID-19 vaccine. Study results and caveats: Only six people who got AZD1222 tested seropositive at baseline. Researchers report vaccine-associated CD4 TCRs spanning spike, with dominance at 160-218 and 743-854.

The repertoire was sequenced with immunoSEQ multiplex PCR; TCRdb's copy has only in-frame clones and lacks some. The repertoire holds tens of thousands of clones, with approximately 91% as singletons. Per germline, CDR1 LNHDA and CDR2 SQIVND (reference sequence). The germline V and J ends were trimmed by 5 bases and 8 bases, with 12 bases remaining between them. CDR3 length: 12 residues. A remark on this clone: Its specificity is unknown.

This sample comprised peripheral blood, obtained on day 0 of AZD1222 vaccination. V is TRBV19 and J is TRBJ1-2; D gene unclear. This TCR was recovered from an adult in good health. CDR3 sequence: CASSAQYVGYTF. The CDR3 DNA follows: TGTGCCAGTAGTGCCCAGTACGTAGGCTACACCTTC. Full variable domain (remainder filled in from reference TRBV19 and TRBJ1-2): DGGITQSPKYLFRKEGQNVTLSCEQNLNHDAMYWYRQDPGQGLRLIYYSQIVNDFQKGDIAEGYSVSREKKESFPLTVTSAQKNPTAFYLCASSAQYVGYTFGSGTRLTVV.